This T cell receptor (beta chain) was identified in a study of Graves' ophthalmopathy and Graves' hyperthyroidism. Across the whole study: The study drew peripheral blood at initial diagnosis, before any treatment.

Germline lookup yields CDR1 MNHEY and CDR2 SVGEGT. CDR3 length: 15 amino acids. The germline V and J ends were trimmed by 10 bases and 6 bases, with 21 bases remaining between them. The starting material, more than 8.5 ml of fresh peripheral blood, provided the PBMCs. For repertoire sequencing, the TCR beta CDR3 regions were amplified from RNA transcripts. Second-round multiplex PCR came after first-round RT-PCR with HTBI primers. Via MiXCR, TCRdb re-called the multiplex PCR reads, giving one row per CDR3 protein. This table has roughly 500,000 distinct CDR3 sequences, approximately 15% appearing once. Study results and limitations: Among expanded thyroid clonotypes above 0.001 frequency, most also occurred in blood.

This clonotype was found many times. Antigen: not known. The receptor's source is a woman between 25 and 40 years old with Graves' ophthalmopathy. The chain has TRBV6-2 or TRBV6-3 and TRBJ2-2, with D perhaps matching TRBD1 or TRBD2 (5 bases each). Material for sequencing was blood. The CDR3 spells CATLREGTLAGELFF. The CDR3 coding sequence is TGTGCCACCCTTAGGGAAGGGACCCTAGCCGGGGAGCTGTTTTTT.